The present TCR beta chain was sequenced within a study of blood T cell repertoires in COVID-19 (dated by TCRdb to the early 2020s). For context, the study as a whole: Collaborator samples came from the United States, Italy and Spain and covered acute and convalescent phases of COVID-19. The material from the prospective study consisted of cDNA or gDNA derived from T cells, B-cell-depleted T cells, or PBMCs. The sample metadata nearly always contained a de-identified subject ID, COVID-19 status, age in years and sex. The samples were drawn from the first 160 participants of the ongoing ImmuneRACE study and from 950 to 1,500 subjects provided by 6 global collaborators. Where available, HLA class I and class II types were obtained from metadata supplied by the sample provider rather than from assay-based typing. The repertoires were released in a freely available public database meant as a resource for research on the immune response to SARS-CoV-2. Deeply sampled blood TCRbeta repertoires from subjects exposed to, actively infected with, or recovered from COVID-19 were included in the dataset. Paper-wide results and their limitations: The quantity of clinical and demographic metadata differed by source and by participant and was supplied without curation.

V was cut back by 1 base and J by 7 bases, leaving a gap of 7 bases between them. From its cysteine to its phenylalanine, the CDR3 spans 11 amino acids. CDR3 DNA is the only sequence kept; it has 33 bases, read in frame from the first base. CDR1 and CDR2 are drawn from the germline V gene (reference sequence): DFQATT, SNEGSKA. Concerning this clone: Its antigen is still unknown. Within one base of it there is no much larger clone, and no base qualities were kept.

TCRbeta CDR3 regions were amplified from genomic DNA by means of the immunoSEQ Assay, a bias-controlled multiplex PCR. The authors' analysis ran thus. Nucleated cell counts per sample were estimated from amplification of reference gene primers within the assay. To quantify the absolute abundance of each unique TCRbeta CDR3 rearrangement, sequence reads were collapsed and filtered. For each sample, productive Simpson clonality was calculated as the square root of Simpson's diversity index across productive rearrangements. In TCRdb, the immuneACCESS table is reduced to in-frame sequences with V and J assigned. These tables do not hold every clone; where another copy was compared, an unresolved V gene accounts for under half, and the others remain unexplained. V, J and clone size are those of that table, while D and trimming were read from the DNA. Counted in this sample were around 250,000 clones; under 95% of them appeared once. 2.5% to 3% of the sample goes to the ten largest clones.

Participants in the prospective study were aged about 18 to 89 years, lived in 20 to 30 United States geographic areas, and enrolled through a virtual design. Cohort assignment in the prospective study relied on participant-reported clinical history from a screening survey and a study questionnaire. Exposed participants had been in contact, within 2 weeks of entering the study, with a person who had a PCR-confirmed or clinician-diagnosed case of COVID-19. In the prospective study, mobile phlebotomists collected whole blood, serum and a nasopharyngeal or oropharyngeal swab from each participant. Over a roughly 2-month period, participants in the prospective study had the option of providing additional blood draws and questionnaires. Prospective study blood samples were shipped either frozen or at room temperature before DNA extraction.

The sequence was collected from a middle-aged man who had been exposed to COVID-19. The sequencing sample was made of PBMCs or T cells enriched from blood (not recorded which). The chain joins TRBV20-1 to TRBJ1-2, with TRBD1 tentatively as D gene (5 bases match). CDR3 protein: CSARVGGGYTF. The nucleotide sequence is given as TGCAGTGCTAGAGTCGGGGGTGGCTACACCTTC.